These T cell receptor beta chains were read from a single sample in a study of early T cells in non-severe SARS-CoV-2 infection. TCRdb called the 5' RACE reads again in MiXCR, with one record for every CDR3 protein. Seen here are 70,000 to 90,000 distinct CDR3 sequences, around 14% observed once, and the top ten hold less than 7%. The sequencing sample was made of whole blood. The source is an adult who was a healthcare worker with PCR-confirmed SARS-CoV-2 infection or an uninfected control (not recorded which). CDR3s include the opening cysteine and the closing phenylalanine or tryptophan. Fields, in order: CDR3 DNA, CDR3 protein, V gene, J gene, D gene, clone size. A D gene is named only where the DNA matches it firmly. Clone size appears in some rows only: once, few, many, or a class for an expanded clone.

CDR3nt: TGTGCCAGCAGCTTAGTACGGTTGACCTGGAGCTCCTACAATGAGCAGTTCTTC
CDR3aa: CASSLVRLTWSSYNEQFF
v_gene: TRBV7-9
j_gene: TRBJ2-1
d_gene: .
abundance: .

CDR3nt: TGTGCCAGCAGCACCACCGGGACAGGGATTGCCGGGGAGCTGTTTTTT
CDR3aa: CASSTTGTGIAGELFF
v_gene: TRBV7-7
j_gene: TRBJ2-2
d_gene: TRBD1
abundance: .

CDR3nt: TGTGCCAGCAGTTACGAGAGGGATGAGCAGTTCTTC
CDR3aa: CASSYERDEQFF
v_gene: TRBV6-2/TRBV6-3
j_gene: TRBJ2-1
d_gene: .
abundance: .

CDR3nt: TGTGCCAGCAGCCCTACTAGCGGGAGGCAAACCGGGGAGCTGTTTTTT
CDR3aa: CASSPTSGRQTGELFF
v_gene: TRBV7-8
j_gene: TRBJ2-2
d_gene: TRBD2
abundance: many

CDR3nt: TGTGCCAGCACCAAAGGAGGATTAAATCAGCCCCAGCATTTT
CDR3aa: CASTKGGLNQPQHF
v_gene: TRBV12-3/TRBV12-4
j_gene: TRBJ1-5
d_gene: .
abundance: few

CDR3nt: TGTGCCAGCTGGGACTCGAACACAGATACGCAGTATTTT
CDR3aa: CASWDSNTDTQYF
v_gene: TRBV27
j_gene: TRBJ2-3
d_gene: .
abundance: few

CDR3nt: TGTGCCAGCAGCTTTGGGCAGTCGGCCTACGAGCAGTACTTC
CDR3aa: CASSFGQSAYEQYF
v_gene: TRBV5-5
j_gene: TRBJ2-7
d_gene: .
abundance: many

CDR3nt: TGTGCCAGCAGCTTATATCAGGGTATGAACACTGAAGCTTTCTTT
CDR3aa: CASSLYQGMNTEAFF
v_gene: TRBV7-9
j_gene: TRBJ1-1
d_gene: .
abundance: .

CDR3nt: TGCGCCAGCGCGCTCGCGCCGGCCCGGGATGGAGAGACCCAGTACTTC
CDR3aa: CASALAPARDGETQYF
v_gene: TRBV5-1
j_gene: TRBJ2-5
d_gene: .
abundance: .

CDR3nt: TGCAGTGCTCGAAAGACTAGTACCTACGAGCAGTACTTC
CDR3aa: CSARKTSTYEQYF
v_gene: TRBV20-1
j_gene: TRBJ2-7
d_gene: .
abundance: .

CDR3nt: TGCGCCAGCAGCTTGGGTTCTAGCGAATCCACAGATACGCAGTATTTT
CDR3aa: CASSLGSSESTDTQYF
v_gene: TRBV5-1
j_gene: TRBJ2-3
d_gene: .
abundance: .

CDR3nt: TGTGCCAGCAGCTTTAGCGCAGGGAGGTTCGCAGATACGCAGTATTTT
CDR3aa: CASSFSAGRFADTQYF
v_gene: TRBV7-2
j_gene: TRBJ2-3
d_gene: .
abundance: .

CDR3nt: TGTGCCAGCAGCTCCTTAGGGCTCGGGACAGGGAAGGACTACGAGCAGTACTTC
CDR3aa: CASSSLGLGTGKDYEQYF
v_gene: TRBV11-2
j_gene: TRBJ2-7
d_gene: TRBD1
abundance: few

CDR3nt: TGTGCCAGCAGCCTACACGGACTAGCGGGGAACAATGAGCAGTTCTTC
CDR3aa: CASSLHGLAGNNEQFF
v_gene: TRBV11-2
j_gene: TRBJ2-1
d_gene: TRBD2
abundance: few

CDR3nt: TGTGCCAGCAGCTTAGTTCATTGGGAAAGCTCCTACAATGAGCAGTTCTTC
CDR3aa: CASSLVHWESSYNEQFF
v_gene: TRBV13
j_gene: TRBJ2-1
d_gene: .
abundance: .

CDR3nt: TGTGCCAGCAGCTTTCCTAAGGGGGCCTCTACCACCTTC
CDR3aa: CASSFPKGASTTF
v_gene: TRBV5-5
j_gene: TRBJ1-2
d_gene: TRBD1
abundance: many

CDR3nt: TGTGCCAGCAGTAACAGGGCGGACGAGCAGTACTTC
CDR3aa: CASSNRADEQYF
v_gene: TRBV6-2/TRBV6-3
j_gene: TRBJ2-7
d_gene: .
abundance: .

CDR3nt: TGTGCCACCCTAGACAGGGCCACAGATACGCAGTATTTT
CDR3aa: CATLDRATDTQYF
v_gene: TRBV10-3
j_gene: TRBJ2-3
d_gene: TRBD1
abundance: few

CDR3nt: TGTGCCAGCAGCCAGGCCGACAATGAGCAGTTCTTC
CDR3aa: CASSQADNEQFF
v_gene: TRBV3-1
j_gene: TRBJ2-1
d_gene: .
abundance: .

CDR3nt: TGCAGCGCCCGCATGGGCAATCAGCCCCAGCATTTT
CDR3aa: CSARMGNQPQHF
v_gene: TRBV29-1
j_gene: TRBJ1-5
d_gene: .
abundance: few

CDR3nt: TGCGCCAGCAGCTTGGGGACACTAGCGGGAGGGAATCCCAATGAGCAGTTCTTC
CDR3aa: CASSLGTLAGGNPNEQFF
v_gene: TRBV5-1
j_gene: TRBJ2-1
d_gene: TRBD2
abundance: .

CDR3nt: TGCAGCGCCACGGCGACGAGCTCCTACAATGAGCAGTTCTTC
CDR3aa: CSATATSSYNEQFF
v_gene: TRBV29-1
j_gene: TRBJ2-1
d_gene: .
abundance: few

CDR3nt: TGTGCCATCAGCCGGGAGCTCCCCGAGCAGTACTTC
CDR3aa: CAISRELPEQYF
v_gene: TRBV10-3
j_gene: TRBJ2-7
d_gene: .
abundance: many

CDR3nt: TGCGCCAGCAGGTTCACTAGCGGGAGATCCTCCGAGCAGTACTTC
CDR3aa: CASRFTSGRSSEQYF
v_gene: TRBV5-1
j_gene: TRBJ2-7
d_gene: TRBD2
abundance: few

CDR3nt: TGTGCCAGCAGCTTAGGTCGTTGGCAAGAGACCCAGTACTTC
CDR3aa: CASSLGRWQETQYF
v_gene: TRBV7-2
j_gene: TRBJ2-5
d_gene: .
abundance: many

CDR3nt: TGCAGTGCTAGTTCGGCGATGAACACTGAAGCTTTCTTT
CDR3aa: CSASSAMNTEAFF
v_gene: TRBV20-1
j_gene: TRBJ1-1
d_gene: .
abundance: .

CDR3nt: TGCAGCGTTGAGCTTAACACGGGAGTTAACTATGGCTACACCTTC
CDR3aa: CSVELNTGVNYGYTF
v_gene: TRBV29-1
j_gene: TRBJ1-2
d_gene: .
abundance: .

CDR3nt: TGTGCCAGCAGCTCAGCGACAGGGGGGAGAGAAGCTTTCTTT
CDR3aa: CASSSATGGREAFF
v_gene: TRBV13
j_gene: TRBJ1-1
d_gene: TRBD1
abundance: many

CDR3nt: TGTGCCAGCTCCGGGCTTCCTAATGAAAAACTGTTTTTT
CDR3aa: CASSGLPNEKLFF
v_gene: TRBV25-1
j_gene: TRBJ1-4
d_gene: .
abundance: .

CDR3nt: TGCAGCGTCGGGGGACTAGTTCCAGATACGCAGTATTTT
CDR3aa: CSVGGLVPDTQYF
v_gene: TRBV29-1
j_gene: TRBJ2-3
d_gene: TRBD2
abundance: .

CDR3nt: TGCGCCAGCAGCTTGGAGTTGTGGGGGAGCGGCACAGATACGCAGTATTTT
CDR3aa: CASSLELWGSGTDTQYF
v_gene: TRBV5-1
j_gene: TRBJ2-3
d_gene: .
abundance: many

CDR3nt: TGCGCCAGCAGCTTGGGAGTCTATGACACAGATACGCAGTATTTT
CDR3aa: CASSLGVYDTDTQYF
v_gene: TRBV5-1
j_gene: TRBJ2-3
d_gene: .
abundance: .

CDR3nt: TGTGCCAGCAGCGTAGGGGTCGGGTCTGGAAACACCATATATTTT
CDR3aa: CASSVGVGSGNTIYF
v_gene: TRBV9
j_gene: TRBJ1-3
d_gene: .
abundance: many

CDR3nt: TGTGCCAGCAGCTTACCAGCCTACAATGAGCAGTTCTTC
CDR3aa: CASSLPAYNEQFF
v_gene: TRBV11-2
j_gene: TRBJ2-1
d_gene: .
abundance: .

CDR3nt: TGTGCCAGCAGTCCAGGGGTGGGCTACGAGCAGTACTTC
CDR3aa: CASSPGVGYEQYF
v_gene: TRBV28
j_gene: TRBJ2-7
d_gene: .
abundance: few

CDR3nt: TGTGCCAGCAGTTCAGATGAAAAACTGTTTTTT
CDR3aa: CASSSDEKLFF
v_gene: TRBV28
j_gene: TRBJ1-4
d_gene: .
abundance: few

CDR3nt: TGTGCCAGCAGCGTAGCCGGGACTAGCGGGAGCAATGAGCAGTTCTTC
CDR3aa: CASSVAGTSGSNEQFF
v_gene: TRBV9
j_gene: TRBJ2-1
d_gene: TRBD2
abundance: .

CDR3nt: TGTGCCACCGGGGACAGTAATTCACCCCTCCACTTT
CDR3aa: CATGDSNSPLHF
v_gene: TRBV28
j_gene: TRBJ1-6
d_gene: TRBD1
abundance: few

CDR3nt: TGTGCCAGCAGTTCCGGGCCTCCCAATTCACCCCTCCACTTT
CDR3aa: CASSSGPPNSPLHF
v_gene: TRBV28
j_gene: TRBJ1-6
d_gene: .
abundance: few

CDR3nt: TGTGCCAGCAGTATCGGACAGGACTCCTACGAGCAGTACTTC
CDR3aa: CASSIGQDSYEQYF
v_gene: TRBV28
j_gene: TRBJ2-7
d_gene: TRBD1
abundance: .

CDR3nt: TGTGCCAGCAGGCCCCTAGCGGCAGATACGCAGTATTTT
CDR3aa: CASRPLAADTQYF
v_gene: TRBV5-4
j_gene: TRBJ2-3
d_gene: TRBD2
abundance: many

CDR3nt: TGTGCCAGCAGTTCTGCGACGAACACCGGGGAGCTGTTTTTT
CDR3aa: CASSSATNTGELFF
v_gene: TRBV28
j_gene: TRBJ2-2
d_gene: .
abundance: .

CDR3nt: TGTGCCATCAGTGACCGCGCTAGCACAGATACGCAGTATTTT
CDR3aa: CAISDRASTDTQYF
v_gene: TRBV10-3
j_gene: TRBJ2-3
d_gene: .
abundance: many

CDR3nt: TGTGCCAGCAGTCCGGGTAGGGTACCTAATGAAAAACTGTTTTTT
CDR3aa: CASSPGRVPNEKLFF
v_gene: TRBV12-3/TRBV12-4
j_gene: TRBJ1-4
d_gene: .
abundance: many

CDR3nt: TGTGCCAGCGGAACAAGGGGACTAGCGACATACAATGAGCAGTTCTTC
CDR3aa: CASGTRGLATYNEQFF
v_gene: TRBV12-3/TRBV12-4
j_gene: TRBJ2-1
d_gene: TRBD2
abundance: few

CDR3nt: TGTGCCAGCAGCACGTGCGGACTGGAGCGGGAGAATGAGCAGTTCTTC
CDR3aa: CASSTCGLERENEQFF
v_gene: TRBV21-1
j_gene: TRBJ2-1
d_gene: .
abundance: .

CDR3nt: TGCAGTGCCCGGCCGGGTAACACTGAAGCTTTCTTT
CDR3aa: CSARPGNTEAFF
v_gene: TRBV20-1
j_gene: TRBJ1-1
d_gene: .
abundance: many

CDR3nt: TGTGCCAGCAGTTTGTCTGATTCCGGGGAGCTGTTTTTT
CDR3aa: CASSLSDSGELFF
v_gene: TRBV12-3/TRBV12-4
j_gene: TRBJ2-2
d_gene: .
abundance: .

CDR3nt: TGTGCCAGCAGTGGACCCCCCCGGGACAGGGGAACAGATACGCAGTATTTT
CDR3aa: CASSGPPRDRGTDTQYF
v_gene: TRBV25-1
j_gene: TRBJ2-3
d_gene: TRBD1
abundance: many

CDR3nt: TGTGCCAGCAGCTTAAGCGTCAGGCAGACCGAAAAACTGTTTTTT
CDR3aa: CASSLSVRQTEKLFF
v_gene: TRBV7-2
j_gene: TRBJ1-4
d_gene: .
abundance: few

CDR3nt: TGTGCCGGATGGAACACCGGGGAGCTGTTTTTT
CDR3aa: CAGWNTGELFF
v_gene: TRBV6-6
j_gene: TRBJ2-2
d_gene: .
abundance: few

CDR3nt: TGTGCCAGCAGTCGAAGTTACGAGCAGTACTTC
CDR3aa: CASSRSYEQYF
v_gene: TRBV11-2
j_gene: TRBJ2-7
d_gene: .
abundance: many

CDR3nt: TGTGCCAGCAGCTCAAGCGGGAGGGCCTACAATGAGCAGTTCTTC
CDR3aa: CASSSSGRAYNEQFF
v_gene: TRBV7-9
j_gene: TRBJ2-1
d_gene: TRBD2
abundance: many

CDR3nt: TGTGCCAGCAGCGTAGTAGGGAACACCGGGGAGCTGTTTTTT
CDR3aa: CASSVVGNTGELFF
v_gene: TRBV9
j_gene: TRBJ2-2
d_gene: .
abundance: .